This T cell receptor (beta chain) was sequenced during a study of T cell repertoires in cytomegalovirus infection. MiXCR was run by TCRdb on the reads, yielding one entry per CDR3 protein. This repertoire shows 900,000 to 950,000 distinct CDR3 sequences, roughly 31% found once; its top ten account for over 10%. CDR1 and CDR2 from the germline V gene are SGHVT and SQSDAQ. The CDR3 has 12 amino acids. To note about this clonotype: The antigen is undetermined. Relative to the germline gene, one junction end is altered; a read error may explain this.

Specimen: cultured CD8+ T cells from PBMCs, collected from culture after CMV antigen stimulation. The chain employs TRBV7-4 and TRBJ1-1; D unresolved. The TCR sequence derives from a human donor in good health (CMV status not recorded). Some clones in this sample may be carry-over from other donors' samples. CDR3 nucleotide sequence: TGTACCAGCAGCTTAGAGCTCACTGAAGCTTTCTTT. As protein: CTSSLELTEAFF.